Each of the 10 T cell receptor beta chains below was sequenced from the same sample in a study of technical replicates of blood from four donors. TCRdb keeps only in-frame clones here, not all; method: immunoSEQ multiplex PCR. The top ten clones hold 3% to 5% of a sample with about 49,000 clones, 92% of them seen once. Material for sequencing was PBMCs. These receptors all come from a human donor in good health. Some clones in this sample may be carry-over from other donors' samples.

Note on this clone: No DNA is shown, since the ends of the CDR3 on it are uncertain; the CDR3 is the one TCRdb lists. The chain links TRBV4-1 to TRBJ2-7; the table calls TRBD2, which could not be checked here. Germline V gene lookup returns CDR1 MGHRA and CDR2 YSYEKL. The CDR3 is 17 residues long, counting both termini. The CDR3 loop reads CASSHPFGGGAFYEQYF.

The chain links TRBV5-1 to TRBJ1-1, with D maybe TRBD1 (5 bases). Trimming removed 4 bases at V and 2 bases at J, with 15 bases between. Per the germline V gene, CDR1 is SGHRS and CDR2 is YFSETQ. The CDR3 contains 15 residues. The CDR3 coding sequence is TGCGCCAGCAGCACCTGGGGGGGGAGAAACACTGAAGCTTTCTTT. This gives the protein CASSTWGGRNTEAFF. The entire variable domain, with the rest obtained from reference TRBV5-1 and TRBJ1-1, is as follows: KAGVTQTPRYLIKTRGQQVTLSCSPISGHRSVSWYQQTPGQGLQFLFEYFSETQRNKGNFPGRFSGRQFSNSRSEMNVSTLELGDSALYLCASSTWGGRNTEAFFGQGTRLTVV.

The chain combines TRBV4-3 with TRBJ1-6; possible D gene TRBD1, 5 bases. V lost 6 bases, J lost 5 bases, and 14 bases lay in between. Germline assignment: CDR1 LGHNA and CDR2 YSLEER. CDR3 length: 15 amino acids. CDR3 in DNA: TGCGCCAGCAGTTCCGAAGGGGCTAATAATTCACCCCTCCACTTT. Protein product: CASSSEGANNSPLHF.

This sequence joins TRBV15 and TRBJ2-7; 11 nucleotides agree with TRBD2. Germline loops: CDR1 LNHNV, CDR2 YYDKDF (reference sequence). The CDR3 length is 16 residues. V dropped 6 bases and J dropped 2; count of bases not matched to a gene: 9. The CDR3 region is CATRQPGLADPYEQYF. The CDR3 coding sequence is TGTGCCACCAGACAACCGGGACTAGCGGACCCCTACGAGCAGTACTTC.

V is TRBV20-1 and J is TRBJ2-1; a possible D gene is TRBD1 (6 bases). Germline values: CDR1 DFQATT, CDR2 SNEGSKA (reference sequence). V lost 5 bases, J lost 9 bases, and 11 bases lay in between. The length of the CDR3 is 11 residues. CDR3 sequence: CSAGTGIEQFF. CDR3 coding DNA: TGCAGTGCTGGAACAGGGATTGAGCAGTTCTTC.

This clone has more than one count but fewer than ten. The chain carries TRBV18 and TRBJ1-1; D is undetermined. The CDR3 has 14 residues. The V and J ends lost 3 bases and 6 bases respectively, with 14 bases between them. The germline V gene encodes CDR1 KGHSH and CDR2 LQKENI. CDR3 in amino acids: CASSPNKGVAEAFF. Written as DNA, the CDR3 is TGTGCCAGCTCACCTAATAAGGGAGTCGCTGAAGCTTTCTTT. The full variable domain, rest sourced from reference TRBV18 and TRBJ1-1, is NAGVMQNPRHLVRRRGQEARLRCSPMKGHSHVYWYRQLPEEGLKFMVYLQKENIIDESGMPKERFSAEFPKEGPSILRIQQVVRGDSAAYFCASSPNKGVAEAFFGQGTRLTVV.

This clone was seen once. J is TRBJ2-2 and V is TRBV6-5, with TRBD1 identical over 9 bases. Germline V CDR1 and CDR2: MNHEY, SVGAGI. J lost 6 bases, V lost 1 base, and 3 bases had no gene match. The CDR3 has 15 amino acids. The CDR3 spells CASSYYRTGAGELFF. CDR3 bases: TGTGCCAGCAGTTACTACCGGACAGGGGCCGGGGAGCTGTTTTTT.

The V gene is TRBV5-1, the J gene TRBJ2-7, with 14 positions matching TRBD2. Germline-derived CDR1 and CDR2 are SGHRS and YFSETQ. The CDR3 contains 14 residues. The trim removed 6 bases at V and 5 bases at J, leaving 4 bases unmatched. CDR3 in amino acids: CASKTSGGAHEQYF. Written as DNA, the CDR3 is TGCGCCAGCAAGACTAGCGGGGGGGCCCACGAGCAGTACTTC. The complete variable domain, with remaining parts taken from reference TRBV5-1 and TRBJ2-7, reads KAGVTQTPRYLIKTRGQQVTLSCSPISGHRSVSWYQQTPGQGLQFLFEYFSETQRNKGNFPGRFSGRQFSNSRSEMNVSTLELGDSALYLCASKTSGGAHEQYFGPGTRLTVT.

The CDR3 nucleotides are TGTGCCTGGAGTGGAATGAGGCTTAATCAGCCCCAGCATTTT. Translation gives CAWSGMRLNQPQHF. The J gene is TRBJ1-5, the V gene TRBV30; D uncertain. The CDR3 has 14 amino acids. Germline V CDR1 and CDR2: GTSNPN, SVGIG (reference sequence). With 1 base removed from V and 4 bases from J, the gap between germline ends came to 11 bases.

The rearrangement links TRBV5-4 to TRBJ2-7; D unclear. Germline V CDR1 and CDR2: SGHNT, YYREEE (reference sequence). Trimming took 2 bases from V and 3 from J, leaving 6 bases between them. This CDR3 has 12 amino acids. Here the CDR3 reads CASSLPGYEQYF. CDR3 nucleotide sequence: TGTGCCAGCAGCTTACCAGGCTACGAGCAGTACTTC.